This TCR beta chain was sequenced for a study of radiotherapy plus CTLA-4 blockade in lung cancer. For the study at large: The study recorded objective responses in roughly 20% of patients and disease control in around 33%.

The CDR3 has 13 amino acids. V was pared by 2 bases and J by 4 bases, with 2 bases of the junction left unmatched. Germline lookup yields CDR1 SGHRS and CDR2 YFSETQ. Clones were read by immunoSEQ multiplex PCR, and TCRdb kept only the in-frame ones, dropping some. Found here are 100,000 to 150,000 clones, just under 90% of them singletons; the top ten hold roughly 7%. A few counts support this clone. This TCR was sampled from a human donor with non-small cell lung cancer that progressed on radiotherapy plus ipilimumab. The sequencing here drew on peripheral blood, taken from a patient treated with radiotherapy plus ipilimumab. V is TRBV5-1 and J is TRBJ1-2; 7 bases line up with TRBD1. CDR3 amino acids: CASSFGTAYGYTF. The CDR3 nucleotides read TGCGCCAGCAGCTTTGGGACAGCCTATGGCTACACCTTC.